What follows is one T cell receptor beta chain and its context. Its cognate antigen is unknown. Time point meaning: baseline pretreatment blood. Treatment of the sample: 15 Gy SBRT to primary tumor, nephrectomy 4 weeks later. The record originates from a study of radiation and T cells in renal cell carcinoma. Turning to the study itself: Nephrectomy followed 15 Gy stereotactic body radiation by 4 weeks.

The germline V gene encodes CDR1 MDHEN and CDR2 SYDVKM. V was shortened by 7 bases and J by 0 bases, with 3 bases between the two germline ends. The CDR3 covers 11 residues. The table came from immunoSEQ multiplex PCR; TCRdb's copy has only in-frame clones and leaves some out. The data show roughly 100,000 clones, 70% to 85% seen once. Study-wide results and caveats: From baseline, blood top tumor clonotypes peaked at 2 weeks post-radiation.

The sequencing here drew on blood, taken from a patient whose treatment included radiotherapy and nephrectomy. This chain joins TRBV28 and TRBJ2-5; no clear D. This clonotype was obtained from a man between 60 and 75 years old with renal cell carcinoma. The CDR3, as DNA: TGTGCCAGCACTCACCAAGAGACCCAGTACTTC. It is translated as CASTHQETQYF.